This record covers a single TCR beta chain. Its cognate antigen is unknown. TCRdb's copy holds only in-frame clones and misses some; the assay was immunoSEQ multiplex PCR. This sample has about 2.1 million clones, with just over 90% found just once. This sample was taken from a study of shared clonotypes between healthy human individuals. Study-wide findings and caveats: The diversity represented, both genetic and in exposure history, was limited by few donors.

CDR1 is LGHNA, CDR2 YSLEER, per germline. The V gene end was trimmed by 0 bases and the J gene end by 3 bases; junction bases not matched to a gene: 5. This CDR3 spans 15 amino acids. Naivety among CD8 cells was defined by CD45RO negativity and positive CCR7 selection, thereby excluding terminally differentiated effector memory CD45RA+ cells. The donor cohort consisted entirely of Caucasian adults residing in Nashville, Tennessee. V usage is TRBV4-3 and J usage is TRBJ2-7; the match to TRBD2 covers 7 bases. Sequencing used naive CD8+ T cells from PBMCs. The clonotype comes from a man aged 18-30 years in good health. Some clones in this sample may be carry-over from other donors' samples. The chain's CDR3 is CASSQDTGEGYEQYF. The DNA for the CDR3 is TGCGCCAGCAGCCAAGATACTGGGGAGGGCTACGAGCAGTACTTC.